One and the same sample provided the 2 T cell receptor beta chains below, sequenced in a study of control samples from healthy donors and cancer patients. Generated by immunoSEQ multiplex PCR, the TCRdb table keeps only in-frame clones and is missing some. The table shows 35,000 to 50,000 clones, with around 94% occurring only once. Sequencing input: blood. The receptors were sampled from a man aged 55 to 70 in good health.

The V gene is TRBV25-1, the J gene TRBJ2-3; D might be TRBD1 or TRBD2, each matching 5 bases. Germline V gives CDR1 MGHDK, CDR2 SYGVNS. V dropped 5 bases and J dropped 2 bases, with 17 bases sitting between them. The CDR3 is 16 amino acids. The CDR3 sequence: CASSKDPGPYTDTQYF. The CDR3 bases are TGTGCCAGCAGTAAAGATCCGGGACCTTACACAGATACGCAGTATTTT. The full variable domain, with the rest looked up from reference TRBV25-1 and TRBJ2-3, is EADIYQTPRYLVIGTGKKITLECSQTMGHDKMYWYQQDPGMELHLIHYSYGVNSTEKGDLSSESTVSRIRTEHFPLTLESARPSHTSQYLCASSKDPGPYTDTQYFGPGTRLTVL.

The chain uses TRBV5-1 and TRBJ1-5; D might be TRBD1 (6 bases). V lost 2 bases to trimming and J lost 2 bases, with 11 bases between them. Germline CDR1 reads SGHRS; CDR2 reads YFSETQ. The CDR3 is 15 residues long. The CDR3, as DNA: TGCGCCAGCAGCTTTGGGGGCGAGGGCAATCAGCCCCAGCATTTT. Translation: CASSFGGEGNQPQHF.